A single sample is the source of the 2 T cell receptor beta chains below, sequenced in a study of T cells in Graves' hyperthyroidism and ophthalmopathy. Amplification of TCR beta CDR3 regions was performed using RNA transcripts as template. First-round RT-PCR with HTBI primers amplified the TCR CDR3 region. TCRdb redid the calling of the multiplex PCR reads with MiXCR, one entry per CDR3 protein. The table lists hundreds of thousands of distinct CDR3 sequences, 20% of them singletons. Sequencing was done on a sample of blood. The receptors stem from a man aged 25 to 45 with Graves' ophthalmopathy.

In the case of this clonotype: This may arise from a read error, as a much more abundant clone is one base away. The rearrangement joins TRBV12-3 or TRBV12-4 to TRBJ1-1; no definite D call. The length of the CDR3 is 14 residues. V was clipped by 3 bases and J by 4 bases, with 12 bases between them. The CDR3 here is CASSFPQKSTEAFF. CDR3 sequence (DNA): TGTGCCAGCAGTTTTCCCCAGAAGAGCACTGAAGCTTTCTTT.

The V call is TRBV5-6, the J call TRBJ2-7, with 13 positions matching TRBD2. The CDR3 covers 14 residues. Germline loops: CDR1 SGHDT, CDR2 YYEEEE. Losses at the gene ends were 6 bases for V and 4 bases for J; bases not matched to a gene: 4. The DNA of the CDR3 is TGTGCCAGCACTCGACTAGCGGGAGGTTACGAGCAGTACTTC. Protein: CASTRLAGGYEQYF. Full variable domain (outside the CDR3, taken from reference TRBV5-6 and TRBJ2-7): DAGVTQSPTHLIKTRGQQVTLRCSPKSGHDTVSWYQQALGQGPQFIFQYYEEEERQRGNFPDRFSGHQFPNYSSELNVNALLLGDSALYLCASTRLAGGYEQYFGPGTRLTVT.